This TCR beta chain originates from a study of blood T cell repertoires in COVID-19. Turning to the study itself: Acute and convalescent COVID-19 specimens originated in the United States, Italy and Spain. The cDNA or gDNA used as material had been derived from T cells, B-cell-depleted T cells, or PBMCs.

This clone has a single count. Original handling: It was from reference gene primer amplification that nucleated cell counts were estimated. Produced via immunoSEQ multiplex PCR; TCRdb's table is partial and in-frame only. The V and J calls and the clone size are those of that table, but D and trimming were determined from the DNA. The sample shows about 260,000 clones, about nine tenths of them seen only once. CDR1 and CDR2 (germline): LNHNV, YYDKDF (reference sequence). The CDR3 is 13 residues long. V was trimmed by 6 bases and J by 4 bases, leaving 11 bases between them. V and J are TRBV15 and TRBJ2-3, with D possibly matching TRBD1 (5 bases). What was sequenced was peripheral blood. This receptor was taken from a woman in her thirties or forties who had recovered from COVID-19. The CDR3 nucleotides read TGTGCCACCAGGGCGCCAGGGCCAGATACGCAGTATTTT. This gives the protein CATRAPGPDTQYF.